One sample yielded the 19 T cell receptor beta chains listed below, sequenced in a study of blood T cell repertoires in COVID-19. Here immunoSEQ multiplex PCR was the method, and the copy in TCRdb shows in-frame clones only, minus some. The sample includes almost 250,000 clones, approximately 89% of them seen just once. The sequencing input was peripheral blood. The receptors stem from a woman aged 55-70 years who had recovered from COVID-19.

The chain has TRBV5-1 and TRBJ2-3; the D gene is possibly TRBD1 (5 bases). V was pared by 2 bases and J by 1 base, with 20 bases between. This CDR3 region has 18 residues. Germline V gene data show CDR1 as SGHRS and CDR2 as YFSETQ. CDR3 protein: CASSFLKTDLFGTDTQYF. Here the CDR3 DNA reads TGCGCCAGCAGCTTCTTAAAGACAGATTTATTTGGCACAGATACGCAGTATTTT.

The V gene is TRBV5-1, the J gene TRBJ2-7, with 8 bases identical to TRBD1. The CDR3 extends over 17 amino acids. Germline V gene data show CDR1 as SGHRS and CDR2 as YFSETQ. The J segment lost 2 bases and the V segment lost 6 bases, leaving 16 bases of the junction unmatched. Here the CDR3 DNA reads TGCGCCAGCACCGTACGACCGAACAGGGGGAAGCCCTACGAGCAGTACTTC. Residues: CASTVRPNRGKPYEQYF.

This clone was detected only once. The chain uses TRBV28 and TRBJ1-6; maybe TRBD1 (6 bases). V lost 7 bases and J lost 4, with 23 bases in between. CDR3 length: 18 amino acids. Germline V lookup: CDR1 MDHEN, CDR2 SYDVKM. CDR3 in amino acids: CASTQPRGGWGYNSPLHF. The CDR3 DNA reads TGTGCCAGCACCCAACCGAGGGGGGGGTGGGGATATAATTCACCCCTCCACTTT.

The CDR3 DNA reads as TGTGCCAGCAGTGAGTCAGGGGCCGGGAGCAATCAGCCCCAGCATTTT. It codes for CASSESGAGSNQPQHF. The V gene is TRBV6-1, the J gene TRBJ1-5; TRBD1 is a possible D gene (6 bases). Germline V CDR1 and CDR2: MNHNS, SASEGT. The CDR3 is 16 amino acids. V was shortened by 3 bases and J by 1 base, with 13 bases between the two germline ends.

The chain couples TRBV5-1 to TRBJ2-3, with D possibly TRBD1 on 6 matching bases. The germline V gene encodes CDR1 SGHRS and CDR2 YFSETQ. The CDR3 consists of 13 residues. The ends were cut back, 4 bases at V and 2 bases at J, with 8 bases in the middle. The CDR3 nucleotides are TGCGCCAGCAGCGAGGGACACACAGATACGCAGTATTTT. Protein: CASSEGHTDTQYF. The variable domain in full, with the rest retrieved from reference TRBV5-1 and TRBJ2-3, is KAGVTQTPRYLIKTRGQQVTLSCSPISGHRSVSWYQQTPGQGLQFLFEYFSETQRNKGNFPGRFSGRQFSNSRSEMNVSTLELGDSALYLCASSEGHTDTQYFGPGTRLTVL.

The chain is built from TRBV5-3 and TRBJ1-4; D gene ambiguous. TRBV5-3 is flagged as an ORF with uncertain function. This CDR3 spans 14 amino acids. V was trimmed by 3 bases and J by 3 bases, leaving 9 bases between them. CDR3 nucleotide sequence: TGTGCCAGAAGCTCCATTTCCCCTAATGAAAAACTGTTTTTT. Protein: CARSSISPNEKLFF.

The chain combines TRBV7-2 with TRBJ2-3, with D perhaps matching TRBD2 (6 bases). Trimming stripped 3 bases from V and 4 bases from J, with 20 bases between. In germline, CDR1 is SGHTA, CDR2 FQGNSA. CDR3 length equals 17 residues. The CDR3 protein is CASSFRLGGGVADTQYF. CDR3 nucleotides: TGTGCCAGCAGCTTCCGGTTGGGGGGAGGAGTGGCAGATACGCAGTATTTT.

The CDR3 nucleotides read TGTGCCAGCAGTTTGGGAGGGACACCGTTATCTAGCACAGATACGCAGTATTTT. Translated, it gives CASSLGGTPLSSTDTQYF. The gene calls are TRBV28 and TRBJ2-3; possible D gene TRBD2, 7 bases. Trimming removed 3 bases at V and 0 bases at J, with 19 bases between. The germline CDR1 and CDR2 sequences are MDHEN and SYDVKM. The CDR3 totals 18 residues.

The CDR3 bases are TGCGCCAGCAGAGGGACAGCTCTAGGGTCCCTGTCCTACGAGCAGTACTTC. It codes for CASRGTALGSLSYEQYF. The rearrangement uses TRBV5-1 and TRBJ2-7, with 7 nucleotides matching TRBD1. Germline V gene sequence: CDR1 SGHRS, CDR2 YFSETQ. V was clipped by 5 bases and J by 1 base; unmatched bases: 15. The CDR3 covers 17 residues.

This clone occurred a few times. The V and J genes are TRBV3-1 (or the pseudogene TRBV3-2) and TRBJ1-6; no clear D. Trimming cost V 4 bases and J 8 bases, with 9 bases left between them. The CDR3 totals 13 residues. Germline V gene lookup returns CDR1 LGHDT and CDR2 YNNKEL (reference sequence). The chain's CDR3 is CASSPGGDSPLHF. CDR3 coding DNA: TGTGCCAGCAGCCCTGGAGGAGATTCACCCCTCCACTTT.

This chain connects TRBV5-1 to TRBJ1-3, with 7 nucleotides matching TRBD1. The CDR3 totals 15 residues. Germline lookup yields CDR1 SGHRS and CDR2 YFSETQ. The junction had 0 bases not matched to a gene; V was cut back by 0 bases and J by 0 bases. The CDR3 DNA sequence: TGCGCCAGCAGCTTGGGGGACAGCTCTGGAAACACCATATATTTT. It yields the protein CASSLGDSSGNTIYF.

This chain joins TRBV7-9 and TRBJ1-1, with a possible D match to TRBD1 (5 bases). CDR1 and CDR2 from the germline V gene are SEHNR and FQNEAQ (reference sequence). The CDR3 runs 14 residues. Trimming left V 1 base short and J 4 bases short, with 10 bases between. DNA of the CDR3: TGTGCCAGCAGCTTAGGCGGGGGTAGCACTGAAGCTTTCTTT. Translation gives CASSLGGGSTEAFF. The full variable domain, in which reference TRBV7-9 and TRBJ1-1 provide the parts outside the CDR3, is DTGVSQNPRHKITKRGQNVTFRCDPISEHNRLYWYRQTLGQGPEFLTYFQNEAQLEKSRLLSDRFSAERPKGSFSTLEIQRTEQGDSAMYLCASSLGGGSTEAFFGQGTRLTVV.

The gene calls are TRBV25-1 and TRBJ1-5, with 7 bases aligning to TRBD1. Germline loops: CDR1 MGHDK, CDR2 SYGVNS. The length of the CDR3 is 13 residues. The trim removed 4 bases at V and 7 bases at J, leaving 4 bases unmatched. The CDR3 DNA reads TGTGCCAGCAGTGGAGGGGGCGGGCAGCCCCAGCATTTT. Translated, it gives CASSGGGGQPQHF. Supplemented by reference TRBV25-1 and TRBJ1-5, the full variable domain reads EADIYQTPRYLVIGTGKKITLECSQTMGHDKMYWYQQDPGMELHLIHYSYGVNSTEKGDLSSESTVSRIRTEHFPLTLESARPSHTSQYLCASSGGGGQPQHFGDGTRLSIL.

V is TRBV10-3 and J is TRBJ1-1; D uncertain. The V end lost 4 bases, the J end lost 1 base, and 10 bases lay between the germline ends. Germline V gene sequence: CDR1 ENHRY, CDR2 SYGVKD. The CDR3 contains 14 residues. The CDR3 region has the DNA TGTGCCATCAGTGGTTTACTGTCGAACACTGAAGCTTTCTTT. Its protein product is CAISGLLSNTEAFF.

The chain is built from TRBV13 and TRBJ1-1; a possible D gene is TRBD1 (6 bases). V gave up 5 bases and J gave up 9 bases, with 22 bases separating them. This CDR3 comprises 15 residues. Germline CDR1 reads PRHDT; CDR2 reads FYEKMQ (reference sequence). The CDR3 protein is CASSPLSGAAGKAFF. In DNA, the CDR3 is TGTGCCAGCAGCCCTCTTTCAGGGGCGGCCGGGAAAGCTTTCTTT.

The V and J genes are TRBV5-6 and TRBJ2-7; 10 positions match TRBD1. Germline CDR1 and CDR2: SGHDT and YYEEEE. The junction had 4 bases not matched to a gene; V was cut back by 4 bases and J by 0 bases. This CDR3 is built from 15 residues. The CDR3 DNA reads as TGTGCCAGCAGCCAAGGGACAGGGGCCTCCTACGAGCAGTACTTC. Translation gives CASSQGTGASYEQYF.

The CDR3 region is CASRAGTGGISPLHF. CDR3 nucleotide sequence: TGTGCCAGCAGAGCCGGGACAGGGGGAATCTCACCCCTCCACTTT. The chain is built from TRBV2 and TRBJ1-6; 11 nucleotides match TRBD1. The trim removed 6 bases at V and 10 bases at J, leaving 8 bases unmatched. Germline CDR1 is SNHLY and CDR2 is FYNNEI. The length of the CDR3 is 15 residues.

The chain is built from TRBV2 and TRBJ2-2, with a weak D call TRBD2 (7 bases). This CDR3 has 15 amino acids. Germline values: CDR1 SNHLY, CDR2 FYNNEI. V was pared by 6 bases and J by 5 bases, with 16 bases between. CDR3 in DNA: TGTGCCAGCAGGAGGGGGGGTGATGCGACCGGGGAGCTGTTTTTT. Its protein product is CASRRGGDATGELFF.

The chain links TRBV6-5 to TRBJ1-2; TRBD1 aligns across 8 bases. Germline loops: CDR1 MNHEY, CDR2 SVGAGI. CDR3 length equals 13 residues. V lost 6 bases to trimming and J lost 6 bases; unmatched junction nucleotides: 6. As DNA, the CDR3 is TGTGCCAGCAGCATTCAGACAGGGGATGGCTACACCTTC. This codes for CASSIQTGDGYTF.